The 27 T cell receptor beta chains reported below all come from one sample, sequenced in a study of blood T cell repertoires in COVID-19. Assay: immunoSEQ multiplex PCR; the TCRdb copy retains only in-frame clones and omits some. The data show 250,000 to 350,000 clones, more than 80% seen once. Sequenced sample: PBMCs or T cells enriched from blood (not recorded which). The origin of the receptors is a woman aged 30 to 39 who had recovered from COVID-19.

The chain combines TRBV5-1 with TRBJ1-5; D remains ambiguous. CDR3 length: 13 residues. Trimming pared 0 bases from V and 6 bases from J, leaving 7 bases between. The germline CDR1 and CDR2 sequences are SGHRS and YFSETQ. This chain's CDR3 is CASSLGGGQPQHF. CDR3 coding DNA: TGCGCCAGCAGCTTGGGAGGCGGTCAGCCCCAGCATTTT.

This rearrangement joins TRBV7-9 to TRBJ2-2, with 8 bases lining up with TRBD2. The CDR3 covers 16 residues. Germline V gene data show CDR1 as SEHNR and CDR2 as FQNEAQ (reference sequence). The J segment lost 3 bases and the V segment lost 5 bases, leaving 8 bases of the junction unmatched. The CDR3 DNA reads TGTGCCAGCAGCCCTACTAGCGGCTATGACACCGGGGAGCTGTTTTTT. Translating it yields CASSPTSGYDTGELFF.

V gene TRBV7-9 combines with J gene TRBJ1-5; TRBD1 matches 7 bases. There are 15 residues in the CDR3. The J segment lost 9 bases and the V segment lost 4 bases, leaving 12 bases of the junction unmatched. Germline CDR1 is SEHNR and CDR2 is FQNEAQ (reference sequence). The CDR3 loop reads CASSSGDRQLLPQHF. The CDR3 nucleotides read TGTGCCAGCAGCTCCGGGGACAGACAGCTTCTGCCCCAGCATTTT. The whole variable domain, remainder taken from reference TRBV7-9 and TRBJ1-5, is DTGVSQNPRHKITKRGQNVTFRCDPISEHNRLYWYRQTLGQGPEFLTYFQNEAQLEKSRLLSDRFSAERPKGSFSTLEIQRTEQGDSAMYLCASSSGDRQLLPQHFGDGTRLSIL.

The chain links TRBV4-1 to TRBJ2-4; possibly TRBD1 for D (6 bases). The CDR3 is 15 residues long. Germline loops: CDR1 MGHRA, CDR2 YSYEKL. The V end lost 1 base, the J end lost 6 bases, and 13 bases lay between the germline ends. The CDR3 loop is CASSQGQDRVNIQYF. CDR3 nucleotide sequence: TGCGCCAGCAGCCAAGGGCAGGACAGAGTAAACATTCAGTACTTC.

In this sample, this clone turned up once. CDR3 amino acids: CAIRGQSAYEQYF. CDR3 coding DNA: TGTGCCATCAGGGGACAGTCTGCCTACGAGCAGTACTTC. The J gene is TRBJ2-7, the V gene TRBV10-3; 7 bases are shared with TRBD1. V lost 6 bases to trimming and J lost 2 bases; unmatched junction nucleotides: 4. There are 13 residues in the CDR3. In germline, CDR1 is ENHRY, CDR2 SYGVKD.

The DNA of the CDR3 is TGTGCCAGCAGTGAATTCCCTAGCGGGGCCACAGATACGCAGTATTTT. Amino acid sequence: CASSEFPSGATDTQYF. The genes are TRBV25-1 and TRBJ2-3; 9 nucleotides match TRBD2. V was clipped by 1 base and J by 2 bases; unmatched bases: 4. This CDR3 spans 16 amino acids. The germline V gene has CDR1 MGHDK and CDR2 SYGVNS.

This clone has just one count. The J gene is TRBJ1-1, the V gene TRBV28; D remains unclear. There are 13 residues in the CDR3. Germline V gene lookup returns CDR1 MDHEN and CDR2 SYDVKM. The V end lost 6 bases, the J end lost 3 bases, and 11 bases lay between the germline ends. The CDR3: CASRVSPDTEAFF. CDR3 DNA: TGTGCCAGCAGGGTCTCACCAGACACTGAAGCTTTCTTT.

The rearrangement uses TRBV7-6 and TRBJ2-3, with TRBD2 matching over 10 bases. The CDR3 runs to 17 residues. CDR1 and CDR2 (germline): SGHVS, FNYEAQ. J was trimmed by 6 bases and V by 2 bases; bases with no gene match: 11. The CDR3 region has the DNA TGTGCCAGCAGCTTACGTCCTCTAGCGGGAGTAGCGGATACGCAGTATTTT. It encodes CASSLRPLAGVADTQYF.

This clone has only one observation. The chain recombines TRBV7-2 with TRBJ2-5; 9 bases are shared with TRBD1. After removal of 1 base from V and 1 base from J, the junction contained 4 bases not matched to a gene. Per germline, CDR1 SGHTA and CDR2 FQGNSA. The CDR3 runs 16 residues. The CDR3 sequence is CASSLDGQGFQETQYF. DNA for the CDR3: TGTGCCAGCAGCTTAGATGGACAGGGGTTCCAAGAGACCCAGTACTTC.

The sample holds one count of this clone. The V call is TRBV4-2, the J call TRBJ1-1; D gene uncertain. This CDR3 has 15 residues. Trimming took 1 base from V and 1 from J, leaving 10 bases between them. Germline-derived CDR1 and CDR2 are LGHNA and YNFKEQ. The CDR3 region has the DNA TGTGCCAGCAGCCAAGTAGTGTCAGGGAACACTGAAGCTTTCTTT. This translates into CASSQVVSGNTEAFF.

This clone has a single count. The genes are TRBV28 and TRBJ2-7; 13 bases are shared with TRBD2. Trimming cost V 4 bases and J 2 bases; bases outside gene matches: 8. CDR1 is MDHEN and CDR2 is SYDVKM in the germline V gene. CDR3 length: 17 residues. The CDR3 bases are TGTGCCAGCAGTTCTCTGACTAGCGGGAGGTCCCCCTACGAGCAGTACTTC. The encoded protein is CASSSLTSGRSPYEQYF.

This clone was detected only once. The chain joins TRBV6-6 to TRBJ2-7; 7 bases match TRBD1. V lost 6 bases, J lost 6 bases, and 17 bases stayed unmatched. The CDR3 totals 16 residues. Germline V gives CDR1 MNHNY, CDR2 SVGAGI (reference sequence). CDR3 sequence (DNA): TGTGCCAGCAGCCACCTGGGACAAACAGGGGTTGGCGAGCAGTACTTC. Translated, it gives CASSHLGQTGVGEQYF.

The chain carries TRBV7-2 and TRBJ2-1; 9 nucleotides match TRBD2. The CDR3 length is 13 residues. With V trimmed by 4 bases and J by 9 bases, 4 bases remained unmatched. CDR1 and CDR2 from the germline V gene are SGHTA and FQGNSA. The CDR3 protein is CASSSAGGAEQFF. The CDR3 DNA follows: TGTGCCAGCAGCTCGGCGGGAGGGGCTGAGCAGTTCTTC.

The J gene is TRBJ1-3, the V gene TRBV7-8; D gene unclear. CDR1 SGHVS and CDR2 FQNEAQ come from the germline V gene. The V end lost 5 bases, the J end lost 0 bases, and 8 bases lay between the germline ends. The CDR3 extends over 14 amino acids. CDR3 nucleotides: TGTGCCAGCAGCCCCGGGATCTCTGGAAACACCATATATTTT. This codes for CASSPGISGNTIYF.

The gene calls are TRBV6-2 or TRBV6-3 and TRBJ1-5; 7 bases fit TRBD1. Germline lookup yields CDR1 MNHEY and CDR2 SVGEGT. The CDR3 runs to 15 residues. V was clipped by 5 bases and J by 6 bases; unmatched bases: 10. The CDR3 loop reads CASSGGQWVGQPQHF. The CDR3 nucleotides are TGTGCCAGCAGTGGGGGACAGTGGGTTGGTCAGCCCCAGCATTTT.

The V gene is TRBV7-2, the J gene TRBJ2-2, with 8 bases aligning to TRBD1. V gave up 1 base and J gave up 3 bases; unmatched junction bases: 1. Per germline, CDR1 SGHTA and CDR2 FQGNSA. The CDR3 runs to 15 residues. The CDR3 DNA sequence: TGTGCCAGCAGCTTAGTCAGGGGGCACACCGGGGAGCTGTTTTTT. This gives the protein CASSLVRGHTGELFF. Full variable domain (rest looked up from reference TRBV7-2 and TRBJ2-2): GAGVSQSPSNKVTEKGKDVELRCDPISGHTALYWYRQSLGQGLEFLIYFQGNSAPDKSGLPSDRFSAERTGGSVSTLTIQRTQQEDSAVYLCASSLVRGHTGELFFGEGSRLTVL.

The V and J genes are TRBV30 and TRBJ1-3; unclear D gene. V shed 5 bases and J shed 2 bases, with 13 bases lying between them. Germline V gene lookup returns CDR1 GTSNPN and CDR2 SVGIG (reference sequence). The CDR3 is 14 amino acids. The CDR3: CAWVQEGPGNTIYF. The CDR3, as DNA: TGTGCCTGGGTCCAGGAGGGTCCTGGAAACACCATATATTTT.

J is TRBJ2-2 and V is TRBV7-3, with TRBD1 matching over 8 bases. CDR1 is SGHTA and CDR2 is FQGTGA in the germline V gene. With V trimmed by 5 bases and J by 1 base, 3 bases remained unmatched. The CDR3 has 15 residues. The CDR3: CASSRTGLNTGELFF. The CDR3, as DNA: TGTGCCAGCAGCCGGACAGGGCTGAACACCGGGGAGCTGTTTTTT.

Written as DNA, the CDR3 is TGTGCCAGCAGCCTCCCGGGACAGGTCTACAATGAGCAGTTCTTC. This gives the protein CASSLPGQVYNEQFF. J is TRBJ2-1 and V is TRBV5-4, with 8 bases that match TRBD1. The junction had 6 bases not matched to a gene; V was cut back by 4 bases and J by 3 bases. CDR1 and CDR2 (germline): SGHNT, YYREEE (reference sequence). The CDR3 extends over 15 amino acids.

The sample holds one count of this clone. This chain uses TRBV7-9 with TRBJ1-5; D uncertain. Germline lookup yields CDR1 SEHNR and CDR2 FQNEAQ (reference sequence). V shed 6 bases and J shed 4 bases, with 10 bases lying between them. CDR3 size: 13 residues. CDR3 bases: TGTGCCAGCAGTAACAGTCCTAATCAGCCCCAGCATTTT. It codes for CASSNSPNQPQHF. Looking up the rest from reference TRBV7-9 and TRBJ1-5 gives the full variable domain: DTGVSQNPRHKITKRGQNVTFRCDPISEHNRLYWYRQTLGQGPEFLTYFQNEAQLEKSRLLSDRFSAERPKGSFSTLEIQRTEQGDSAMYLCASSNSPNQPQHFGDGTRLSIL.

J is TRBJ2-6 and V is TRBV5-6; maybe TRBD1 (6 bases). CDR3 size: 19 residues. Per germline, CDR1 SGHDT and CDR2 YYEEEE. The V gene lost 2 bases and the J gene lost 0 bases, with 18 bases spanning the gap. The CDR3 is CASSLVSDSIHSGANVLTF. The CDR3 coding sequence is TGTGCCAGCAGCTTAGTTTCGGACAGCATACACTCTGGGGCCAACGTCCTGACTTTC.

V and J are TRBV2 and TRBJ1-5; D is unresolved. This CDR3 has 14 residues. V was shortened by 2 bases and J by 2 bases, with 7 bases between the two germline ends. Germline CDR1 SNHLY, CDR2 FYNNEI. CDR3 residues: CASSETSGNQPQHF. In DNA, the CDR3 is TGTGCCAGCAGTGAAACCAGTGGCAATCAGCCCCAGCATTTT.

The rearrangement joins TRBV7-2 to TRBJ1-2; the D gene is possibly TRBD1 (6 bases). The V and J ends lost 5 bases and 2 bases respectively, with 12 bases between them. The CDR3 is made up of 14 amino acids. CDR1 SGHTA and CDR2 FQGNSA come from the germline V gene. The CDR3 DNA reads as TGTGCCAGCAGCCCAAGAACAGGGAACTATGGCTACACCTTC. Translated: CASSPRTGNYGYTF.

A remark on this clone: The sample holds other DNA sequences that translate to the same CDR3. This sequence joins TRBV5-1 and TRBJ1-1, with a tentative D call TRBD1 (6 bases). The CDR3 is 13 amino acids. Deletions cut 0 bases from V and 3 bases from J, with 6 bases between. CDR1 SGHRS and CDR2 YFSETQ come from the germline V gene. This CDR3 reads CASSLAGDTEAFF. CDR3 sequence (DNA): TGCGCCAGCAGCTTGGCAGGGGACACTGAAGCTTTCTTT.

V gene TRBV5-1 combines with J gene TRBJ2-5, with TRBD2 matching 10 bases. CDR3 size: 16 residues. J gave up 2 bases and V 2 bases, and 6 bases lay outside the gene matches. Germline lookup yields CDR1 SGHRS and CDR2 YFSETQ. The CDR3 DNA sequence: TGCGCCAGCAGCTTTAGCGGGAGGACGGAACAAGAGACCCAGTACTTC. This gives the protein CASSFSGRTEQETQYF.

The chain carries TRBV7-3 and TRBJ2-3; D may be TRBD2 (7 bases). CDR1 is SGHTA and CDR2 is FQGTGA in the germline V gene. Trimming left V 5 bases short and J 5 bases short, with 8 bases between. The CDR3 sequence is 12 residues long. This chain's CDR3 is CASSRGGDTQYF. CDR3 DNA: TGTGCCAGCAGCAGGGGGGGAGATACGCAGTATTTT.

This chain joins TRBV10-3 and TRBJ1-3, with D possibly being TRBD1 (5 bases). In germline, CDR1 is ENHRY, CDR2 SYGVKD. The CDR3 is 11 residues long. Trimming removed 10 bases at V and 4 bases at J, with 8 bases between. The chain's CDR3 is CASRQGNTIYF. The CDR3, as DNA: TGTGCCAGCCGACAGGGAAACACCATATATTTT.